The rows below give T cell receptor beta chains drawn from one sample of a study of blood T cell repertoires in COVID-19. TCRdb's table, derived via immunoSEQ multiplex PCR, lists solely in-frame clones and lacks some. The data show some 290,000 clones, roughly 90% seen once. Sequenced input: PBMCs or T cells enriched from blood (not recorded which). These receptors all stem from a woman aged 25-40 years who had been exposed to COVID-19. The CDR3 runs from the conserved cysteine through the conserved F or W. Each record gives: V gene, J gene, clone size, D gene, CDR3 protein, CDR3 DNA. A D gene is named only where the DNA matches it firmly. The size field is filled for only some rows; it gives once, few, many or a size class.

v_gene: TRBV9; j_gene: TRBJ1-3; abundance: NA; d_gene: NA; CDR3aa: CASSVDRTATGNTIYF; CDR3nt: TGTGCCAGCAGCGTAGATAGGACAGCGACAGGAAACACCATATATTTT
v_gene: TRBV7-9; j_gene: TRBJ2-1; abundance: NA; d_gene: NA; CDR3aa: CASSLVVTYNEQFF; CDR3nt: TGTGCCAGCAGCTTAGTCGTGACATACAATGAGCAGTTCTTC
v_gene: TRBV7-9; j_gene: TRBJ1-1; abundance: NA; d_gene: NA; CDR3aa: CASSLDYSEAFF; CDR3nt: TGTGCCAGCAGCTTAGATTATTCTGAAGCTTTCTTT
v_gene: TRBV7-8; j_gene: TRBJ1-5; abundance: NA; d_gene: TRBD1; CDR3aa: CASSTTGDQPQHF; CDR3nt: TGTGCCAGCAGTACTACAGGGGATCAGCCCCAGCATTTT
v_gene: TRBV30; j_gene: TRBJ1-1; abundance: NA; d_gene: TRBD1; CDR3aa: CAWSLGTGTTEAFF; CDR3nt: TGTGCCTGGAGTCTCGGGACAGGGACCACTGAAGCTTTCTTT
v_gene: TRBV6-2/TRBV6-3; j_gene: TRBJ2-1; abundance: NA; d_gene: TRBD2; CDR3aa: CASSSPGGGGSYNEQFF; CDR3nt: TGTGCCAGCAGTTCCCCAGGTGGCGGGGGGTCCTACAATGAGCAGTTCTTC
v_gene: TRBV9; j_gene: TRBJ2-7; abundance: NA; d_gene: NA; CDR3aa: CASSVDSRETYEQYF; CDR3nt: TGTGCCAGCAGCGTAGACAGCCGGGAAACCTACGAGCAGTACTTC
v_gene: TRBV9; j_gene: TRBJ2-7; abundance: NA; d_gene: NA; CDR3aa: CASSASFGQTYEQYF; CDR3nt: TGTGCCAGCAGCGCCTCGTTTGGGCAAACCTACGAGCAGTACTTC
v_gene: TRBV19; j_gene: TRBJ1-1; abundance: NA; d_gene: NA; CDR3aa: CASTRTANTEAFF; CDR3nt: TGTGCCAGTACCCGGACAGCGAACACTGAAGCTTTCTTT
v_gene: TRBV19; j_gene: TRBJ1-1; abundance: few; d_gene: TRBD1; CDR3aa: CASSSQGWTEAFF; CDR3nt: TGTGCCAGTAGTTCACAGGGGTGGACTGAAGCTTTCTTT
v_gene: TRBV7-9; j_gene: TRBJ1-2; abundance: few; d_gene: NA; CDR3aa: CASSLGAGNYGYTF; CDR3nt: TGTGCCAGCAGTCTAGGGGCGGGAAACTATGGCTACACCTTC
v_gene: TRBV15; j_gene: TRBJ1-2; abundance: NA; d_gene: TRBD1; CDR3aa: CATSRDRGVVGYTF; CDR3nt: TGTGCCACCAGCAGGGACAGGGGAGTGGTTGGCTACACCTTC
v_gene: TRBV7-9; j_gene: TRBJ1-1; abundance: NA; d_gene: NA; CDR3aa: CASSLAGTLNTEAFF; CDR3nt: TGTGCCAGCAGCTTGGCCGGGACACTGAACACTGAAGCTTTCTTT
v_gene: TRBV11-2; j_gene: TRBJ2-1; abundance: NA; d_gene: TRBD1; CDR3aa: CASSTRTGRSYNEQFF; CDR3nt: TGTGCCAGCAGCACCCGGACAGGGCGCTCCTACAATGAGCAGTTCTTC